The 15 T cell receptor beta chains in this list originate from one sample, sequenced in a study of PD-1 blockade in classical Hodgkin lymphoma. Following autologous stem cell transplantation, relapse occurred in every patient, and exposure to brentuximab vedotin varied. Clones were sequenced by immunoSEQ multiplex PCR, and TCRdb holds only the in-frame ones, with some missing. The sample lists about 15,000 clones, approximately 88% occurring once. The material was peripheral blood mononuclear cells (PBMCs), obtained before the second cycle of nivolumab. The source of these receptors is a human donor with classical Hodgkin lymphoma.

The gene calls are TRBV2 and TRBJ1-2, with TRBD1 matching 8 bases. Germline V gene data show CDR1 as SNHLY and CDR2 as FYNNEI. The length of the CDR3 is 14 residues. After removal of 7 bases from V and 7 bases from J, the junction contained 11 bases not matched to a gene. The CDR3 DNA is TGTGCCAGCAATCCGACAGGGGAACTTACTGGCTACACCTTC. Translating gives CASNPTGELTGYTF.

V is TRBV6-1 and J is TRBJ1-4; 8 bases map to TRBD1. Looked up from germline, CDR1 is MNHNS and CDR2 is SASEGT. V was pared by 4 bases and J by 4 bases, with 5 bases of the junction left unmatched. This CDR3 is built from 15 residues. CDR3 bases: TGTGCCAGCAGTGTACAGGGGGTACTTAATGAAAAACTGTTTTTT. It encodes CASSVQGVLNEKLFF.

The CDR3 here is CASSLGLGPVSQYF. The DNA for the CDR3 is TGTGCCAGCAGCTTAGGATTGGGACCGGTTTCACAGTACTTC. The V call is TRBV7-6, the J call TRBJ2-7, with D perhaps given as TRBD1 or TRBD2 (5 bases each). The CDR3 runs 14 residues. CDR1 and CDR2 from the germline V gene are SGHVS and FNYEAQ. V shed 1 base and J shed 10 bases, with 17 bases lying between them. Based on the CDR3 plus reference TRBV7-6 and TRBJ2-7, the full variable domain is GAGVSQSPRYKVTKRGQDVALRCDPISGHVSLYWYRQALGQGPEFLTYFNYEAQQDKSGLPNDRFSAERPEGSISTLTIQRTEQRDSAMYRCASSLGLGPVSQYFGPGTRLTVT.

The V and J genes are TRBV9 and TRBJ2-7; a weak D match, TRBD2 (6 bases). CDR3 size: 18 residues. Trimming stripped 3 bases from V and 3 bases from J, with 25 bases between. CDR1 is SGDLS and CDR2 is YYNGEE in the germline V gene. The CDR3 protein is CASSDPYLLAKTRYEQYF. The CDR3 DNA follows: TGTGCCAGCAGCGATCCTTACCTTCTAGCGAAAACCCGCTACGAGCAGTACTTC.

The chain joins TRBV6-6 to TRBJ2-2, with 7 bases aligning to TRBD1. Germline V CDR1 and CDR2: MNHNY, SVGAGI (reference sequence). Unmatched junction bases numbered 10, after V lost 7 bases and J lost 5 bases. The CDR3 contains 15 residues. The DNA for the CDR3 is TGTGCCAGCACCCCCGCGACAGGGCGGACCGGGGAGCTGTTTTTT. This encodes CASTPATGRTGELFF.

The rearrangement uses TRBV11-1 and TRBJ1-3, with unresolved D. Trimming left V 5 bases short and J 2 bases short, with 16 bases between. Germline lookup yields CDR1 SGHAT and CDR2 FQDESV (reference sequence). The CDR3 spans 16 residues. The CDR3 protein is CASSKRSLRTGNTIYF. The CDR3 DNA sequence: TGTGCCAGCAGCAAACGAAGTTTGAGAACTGGAAACACCATATATTTT.

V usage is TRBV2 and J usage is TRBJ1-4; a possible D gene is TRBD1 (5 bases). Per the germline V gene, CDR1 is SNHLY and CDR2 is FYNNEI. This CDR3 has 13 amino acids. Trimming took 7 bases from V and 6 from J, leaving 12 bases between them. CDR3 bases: TGTGCCAGCACGGGCAGGGTACATGAAAAACTGTTTTTT. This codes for CASTGRVHEKLFF. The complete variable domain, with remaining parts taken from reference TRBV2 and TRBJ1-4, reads EPEVTQTPSHQVTQMGQEVILRCVPISNHLYFYWYRQILGQKVEFLVSFYNNEISEKSEIFDDQFSVERPDGSNFTLKIRSTKLEDSAMYFCASTGRVHEKLFFGSGTQLSVL.

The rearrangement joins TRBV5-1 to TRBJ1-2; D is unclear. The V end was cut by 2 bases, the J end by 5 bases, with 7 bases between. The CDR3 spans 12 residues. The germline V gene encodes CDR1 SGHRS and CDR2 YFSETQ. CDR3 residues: CASSLGNYGYTF. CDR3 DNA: TGCGCCAGCAGCTTAGGGAATTATGGCTACACCTTC. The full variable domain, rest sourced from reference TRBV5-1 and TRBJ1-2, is KAGVTQTPRYLIKTRGQQVTLSCSPISGHRSVSWYQQTPGQGLQFLFEYFSETQRNKGNFPGRFSGRQFSNSRSEMNVSTLELGDSALYLCASSLGNYGYTFGSGTRLTVV.

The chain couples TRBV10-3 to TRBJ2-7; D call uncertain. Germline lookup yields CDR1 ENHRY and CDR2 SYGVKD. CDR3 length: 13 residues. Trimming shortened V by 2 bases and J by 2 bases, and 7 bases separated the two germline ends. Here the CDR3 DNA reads TGTGCCATCAGTGAGGGCCTTACCTACGAGCAGTACTTC. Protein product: CAISEGLTYEQYF.

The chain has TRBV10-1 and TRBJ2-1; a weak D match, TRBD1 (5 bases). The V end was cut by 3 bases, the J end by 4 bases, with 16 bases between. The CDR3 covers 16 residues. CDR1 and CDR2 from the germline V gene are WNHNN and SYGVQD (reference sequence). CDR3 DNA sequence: TGCGCCAGCAGTGATCGACCAGGGTCGTTGTACAATGAGCAGTTCTTC. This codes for CASSDRPGSLYNEQFF.

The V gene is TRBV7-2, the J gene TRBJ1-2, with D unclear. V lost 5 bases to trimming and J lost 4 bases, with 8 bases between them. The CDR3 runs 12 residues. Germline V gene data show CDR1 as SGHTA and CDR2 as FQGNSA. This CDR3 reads CASSAPIYGYTF. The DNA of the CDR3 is TGTGCCAGCAGCGCACCGATCTATGGCTACACCTTC.

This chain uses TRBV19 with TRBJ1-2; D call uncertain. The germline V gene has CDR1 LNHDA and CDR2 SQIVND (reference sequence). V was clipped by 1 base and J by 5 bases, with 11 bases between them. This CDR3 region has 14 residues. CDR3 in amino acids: CASSIGGDVYGYTF. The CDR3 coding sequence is TGTGCCAGTAGTATAGGTGGTGATGTATATGGCTACACCTTC.

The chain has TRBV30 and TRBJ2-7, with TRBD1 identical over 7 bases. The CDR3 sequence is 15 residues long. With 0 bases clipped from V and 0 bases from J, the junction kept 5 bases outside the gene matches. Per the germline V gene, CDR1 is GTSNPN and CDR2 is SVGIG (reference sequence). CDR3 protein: CAWSVRRGSSYEQYF. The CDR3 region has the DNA TGTGCCTGGAGTGTACGCAGGGGGAGCTCCTACGAGCAGTACTTC.

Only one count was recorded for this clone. In DNA, the CDR3 is TGTGCCAGCAGCTTTACTAGCGGGAGGGCCTTCCCGGATACGCAGTATTTT. Translated, it gives CASSFTSGRAFPDTQYF. The chain employs TRBV5-5 and TRBJ2-3; 13 bases map to TRBD2. Trimming cost V 2 bases and J 6 bases; bases outside gene matches: 9. CDR3 length: 17 residues. Germline loops: CDR1 SGHKS, CDR2 YYEKEE (reference sequence).

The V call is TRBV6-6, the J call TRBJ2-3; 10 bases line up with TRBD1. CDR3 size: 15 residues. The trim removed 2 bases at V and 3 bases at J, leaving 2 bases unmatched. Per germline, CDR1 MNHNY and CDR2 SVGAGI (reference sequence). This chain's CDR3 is CASSYRTGGTDTQYF. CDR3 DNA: TGTGCCAGCAGTTACCGGACAGGGGGAACAGATACGCAGTATTTT.